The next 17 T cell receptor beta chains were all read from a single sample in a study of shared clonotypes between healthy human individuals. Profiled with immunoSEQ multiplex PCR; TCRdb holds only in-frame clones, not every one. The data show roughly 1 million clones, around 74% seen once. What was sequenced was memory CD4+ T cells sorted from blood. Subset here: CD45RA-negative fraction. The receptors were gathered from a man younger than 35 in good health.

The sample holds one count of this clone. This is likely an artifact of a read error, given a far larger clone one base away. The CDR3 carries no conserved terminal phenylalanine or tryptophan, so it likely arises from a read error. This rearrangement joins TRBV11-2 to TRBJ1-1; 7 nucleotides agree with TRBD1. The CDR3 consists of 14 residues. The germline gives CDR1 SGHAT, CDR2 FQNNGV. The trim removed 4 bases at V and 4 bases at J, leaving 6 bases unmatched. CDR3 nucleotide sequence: TGTGCCAGCAGCTCATCGACAGGGACCACTGAAGCTTTCCTT. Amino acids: CASSSSTGTTEAFL.

The CDR3 loop reads CASSQARQGSSEKLFF. CDR3 sequence (DNA): TGCGCCAGCAGCCAAGCTCGACAGGGTTCGAGTGAAAAACTGTTTTTT. V and J are TRBV4-1 and TRBJ1-4; TRBD1 matches at 7 bases. The germline V gene has CDR1 MGHRA and CDR2 YSYEKL. V trimming: 1 base; J trimming: 7 bases; junction bases outside the gene matches: 9. The CDR3 consists of 16 residues.

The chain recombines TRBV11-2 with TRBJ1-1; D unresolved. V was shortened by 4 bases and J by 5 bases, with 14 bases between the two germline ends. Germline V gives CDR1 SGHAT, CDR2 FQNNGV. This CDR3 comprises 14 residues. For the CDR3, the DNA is TGTGCCAGCAGCTCAAGTCGTTCGGGTACTGAAGCTTTCTTT. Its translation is CASSSSRSGTEAFF. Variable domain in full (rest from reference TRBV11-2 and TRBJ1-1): EAGVAQSPRYKIIEKRQSVAFWCNPISGHATLYWYQQILGQGPKLLIQFQNNGVVDDSQLPKDRFSAERLKGVDSTLKIQPAKLEDSAVYLCASSSSRSGTEAFFGQGTRLTVV.

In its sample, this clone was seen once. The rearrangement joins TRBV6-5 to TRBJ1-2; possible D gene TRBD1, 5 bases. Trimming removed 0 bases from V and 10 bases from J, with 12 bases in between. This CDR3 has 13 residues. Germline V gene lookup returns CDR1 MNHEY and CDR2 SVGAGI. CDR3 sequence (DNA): TGTGCCAGCAGTTACTCGAGTCAGGGTGACTACACCTTC. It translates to CASSYSSQGDYTF.

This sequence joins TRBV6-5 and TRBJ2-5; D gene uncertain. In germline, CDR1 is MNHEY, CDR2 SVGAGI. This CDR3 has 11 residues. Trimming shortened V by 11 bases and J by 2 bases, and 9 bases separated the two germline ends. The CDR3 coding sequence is TGTGCCGTAAATTGGCAAGAGACCCAGTACTTC. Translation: CAVNWQETQYF.

The CDR3 region is CASIHLGGLAPYEQYF. CDR3 nucleotide sequence: TGTGCCAGCATTCACCTGGGGGGCCTAGCCCCTTACGAGCAGTACTTC. This chain uses TRBV2 with TRBJ2-7; the D gene could be TRBD1 or TRBD2 (6 bases each). Between the trimmed V and J ends, which lost 7 bases and 4 bases, there was a span of 23 bases. The germline CDR1 and CDR2 sequences are SNHLY and FYNNEI. The CDR3 is 16 amino acids.

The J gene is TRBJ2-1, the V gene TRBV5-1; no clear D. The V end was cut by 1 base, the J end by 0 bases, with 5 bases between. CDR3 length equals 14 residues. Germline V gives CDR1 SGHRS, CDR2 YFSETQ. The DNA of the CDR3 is TGCGCCAGCAGCTTGTTAGGCTCCTACAATGAGCAGTTCTTC. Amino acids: CASSLLGSYNEQFF.

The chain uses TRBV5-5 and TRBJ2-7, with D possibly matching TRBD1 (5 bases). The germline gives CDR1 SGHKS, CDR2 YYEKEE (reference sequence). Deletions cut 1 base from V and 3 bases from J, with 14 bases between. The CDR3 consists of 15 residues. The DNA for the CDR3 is TGTGCCAGCAGCTTGCCGGGCCTAGGGGACTACGAGCAGTACTTC. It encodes CASSLPGLGDYEQYF.

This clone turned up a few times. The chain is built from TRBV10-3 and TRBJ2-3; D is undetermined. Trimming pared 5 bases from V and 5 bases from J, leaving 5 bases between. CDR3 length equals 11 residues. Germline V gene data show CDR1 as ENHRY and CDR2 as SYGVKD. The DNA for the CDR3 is TGTGCCATCAGTCAGGAAGATACGCAGTATTTT. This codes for CAISQEDTQYF.

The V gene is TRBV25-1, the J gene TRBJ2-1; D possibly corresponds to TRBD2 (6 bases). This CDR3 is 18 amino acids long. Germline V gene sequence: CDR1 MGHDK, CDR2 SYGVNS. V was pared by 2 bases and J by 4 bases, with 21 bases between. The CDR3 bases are TGTGCCAGCAGTGAACTGGGTAGCGGCCCTCAAACTTACAATGAGCAGTTCTTC. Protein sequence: CASSELGSGPQTYNEQFF. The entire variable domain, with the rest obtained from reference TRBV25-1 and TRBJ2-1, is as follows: EADIYQTPRYLVIGTGKKITLECSQTMGHDKMYWYQQDPGMELHLIHYSYGVNSTEKGDLSSESTVSRIRTEHFPLTLESARPSHTSQYLCASSELGSGPQTYNEQFFGPGTRLTVL.

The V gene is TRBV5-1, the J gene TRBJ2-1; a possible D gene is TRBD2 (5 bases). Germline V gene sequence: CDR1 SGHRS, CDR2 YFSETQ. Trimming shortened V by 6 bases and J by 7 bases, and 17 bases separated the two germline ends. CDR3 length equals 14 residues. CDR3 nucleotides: TGCGCCAGCATGACATCTGCGACGGGGAATGAGCAGTTCTTC. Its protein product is CASMTSATGNEQFF.

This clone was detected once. The CDR3 coding sequence is TGCAGCGTTGAAGAACAGGGGGCACCCTCTCTGCATACGCAGTATTTT. It codes for CSVEEQGAPSLHTQYF. This sequence joins TRBV29-1 and TRBJ2-3; TRBD1 aligns across 9 bases. This CDR3 spans 16 amino acids. After removal of 0 bases from V and 7 bases from J, the junction contained 11 bases not matched to a gene. Germline CDR1 reads SQVTM; CDR2 reads ANQGSEA.

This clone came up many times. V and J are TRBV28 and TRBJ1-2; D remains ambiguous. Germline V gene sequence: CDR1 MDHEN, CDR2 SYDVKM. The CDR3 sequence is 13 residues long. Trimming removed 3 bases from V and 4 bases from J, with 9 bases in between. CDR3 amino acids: CASSFAAGYGYTF. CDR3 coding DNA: TGTGCCAGCAGTTTTGCGGCGGGCTATGGCTACACCTTC.

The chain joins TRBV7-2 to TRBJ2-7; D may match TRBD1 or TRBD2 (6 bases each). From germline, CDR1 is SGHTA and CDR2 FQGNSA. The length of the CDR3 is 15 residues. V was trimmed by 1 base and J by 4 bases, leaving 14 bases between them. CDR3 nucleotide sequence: TGTGCCAGCAGCTTAGGGGGGGCAGGGAGGTACGAGCAGTACTTC. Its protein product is CASSLGGAGRYEQYF.

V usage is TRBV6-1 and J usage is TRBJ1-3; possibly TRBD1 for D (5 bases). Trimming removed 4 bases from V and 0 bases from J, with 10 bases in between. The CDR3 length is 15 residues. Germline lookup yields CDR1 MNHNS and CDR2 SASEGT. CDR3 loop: CASSGRQTSGNTIYF. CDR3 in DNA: TGTGCCAGCAGTGGGAGACAGACCTCTGGAAACACCATATATTTT.

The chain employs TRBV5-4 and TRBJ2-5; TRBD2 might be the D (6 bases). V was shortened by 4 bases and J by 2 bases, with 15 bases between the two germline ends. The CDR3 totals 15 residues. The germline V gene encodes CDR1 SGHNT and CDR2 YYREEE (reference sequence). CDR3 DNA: TGTGCCAGCAGCCCTGACGGGGGACTTCAAGAGACCCAGTACTTC. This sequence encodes CASSPDGGLQETQYF.

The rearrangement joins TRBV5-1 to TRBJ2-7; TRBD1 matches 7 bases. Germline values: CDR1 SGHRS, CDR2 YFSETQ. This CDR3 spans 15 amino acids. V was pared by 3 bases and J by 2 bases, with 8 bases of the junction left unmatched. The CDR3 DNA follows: TGCGCCAGCAGCTCGGGTGGGGACAGCCCCTACGAGCAGTACTTC. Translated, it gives CASSSGGDSPYEQYF.